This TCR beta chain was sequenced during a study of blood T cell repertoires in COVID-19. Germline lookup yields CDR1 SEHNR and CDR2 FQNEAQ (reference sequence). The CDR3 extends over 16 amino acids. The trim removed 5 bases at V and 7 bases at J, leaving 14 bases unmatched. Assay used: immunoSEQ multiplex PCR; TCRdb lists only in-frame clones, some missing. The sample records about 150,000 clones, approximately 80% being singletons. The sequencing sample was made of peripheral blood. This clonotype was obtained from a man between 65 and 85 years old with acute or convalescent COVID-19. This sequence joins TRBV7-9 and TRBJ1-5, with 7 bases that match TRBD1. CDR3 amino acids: CASSKGTASLVQPQHF. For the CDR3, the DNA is TGTGCCAGCAGCAAGGGGACAGCCTCATTGGTCCAGCCCCAGCATTTT.